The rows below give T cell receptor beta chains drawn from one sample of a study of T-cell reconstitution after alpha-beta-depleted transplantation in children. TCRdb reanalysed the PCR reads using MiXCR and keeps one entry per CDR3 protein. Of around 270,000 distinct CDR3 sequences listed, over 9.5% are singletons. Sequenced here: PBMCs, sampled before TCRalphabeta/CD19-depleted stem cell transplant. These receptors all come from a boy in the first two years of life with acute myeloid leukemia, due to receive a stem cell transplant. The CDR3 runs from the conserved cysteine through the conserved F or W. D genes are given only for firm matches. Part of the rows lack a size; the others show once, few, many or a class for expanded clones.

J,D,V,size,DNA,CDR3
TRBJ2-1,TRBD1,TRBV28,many,TGTGCCAGCACCTCTATCTCCGGGACAGGGGACAATGAGCAGTTCTTC,CASTSISGTGDNEQFF
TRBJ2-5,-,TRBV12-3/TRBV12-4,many,TGTGCCAGCAGTTTTAGGGGGGGGGGCCTTCTAGAGACCCAGTACTTC,CASSFRGGGLLETQYF
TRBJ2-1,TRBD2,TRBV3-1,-,TGTGCCACCTCCAAAGTGGGAGGACTAGCGGGAAGGAGAGGCAATGAGCAGTTCTTC,CATSKVGGLAGRRGNEQFF
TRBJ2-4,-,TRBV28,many,TGTGCCAGCAGCCAACAAGCCACGGGAAACATTCAGTACTTC,CASSQQATGNIQYF
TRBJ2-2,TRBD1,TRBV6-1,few,TGTGCCAGCAGCCGACAGGGGAAGGGGGACGGGGAGCTGTTTTTT,CASSRQGKGDGELFF
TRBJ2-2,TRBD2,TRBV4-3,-,TGCGCCAGCAGCCAGGAGCGGGAGTACGACACCGGGGAGCTGTTTTTT,CASSQEREYDTGELFF
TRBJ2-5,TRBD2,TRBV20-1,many,TGCAGTGCTATAGCGGGAGTTCGTGAGACCCAGTACTTC,CSAIAGVRETQYF
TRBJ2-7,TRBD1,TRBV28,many,TGTGCCAGCAGTTTTATCGGGACAGGGGCGTCCGAGCAGTACTTC,CASSFIGTGASEQYF
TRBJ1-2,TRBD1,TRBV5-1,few,TGCGCCAGCAGCTTGCGAACAGGGGTTAACTATGGCTACACCTTC,CASSLRTGVNYGYTF
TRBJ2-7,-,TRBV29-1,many,TGCAGCGTTGAAACAACAGAAGAGTCCTACGAGCAGTACTTC,CSVETTEESYEQYF
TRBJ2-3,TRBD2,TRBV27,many,TGTGCCAGCAGTTTATCCTACGGGACTAGGAACACAGATACGCAGTATTTT,CASSLSYGTRNTDTQYF
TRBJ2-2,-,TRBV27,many,TGTGCCAGCAGTTTTGGGGTTAGCGGGGAGCTGTTTTTT,CASSFGVSGELFF
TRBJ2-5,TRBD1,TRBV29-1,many,TGCAGCGACAAGGGACAGTACCAAGAGACCCAGTACTTC,CSDKGQYQETQYF
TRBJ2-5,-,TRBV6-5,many,TGTGCCAGCAGACGACAGGAGACCCAGTACTTC,CASRRQETQYF
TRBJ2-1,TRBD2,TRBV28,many,TGTGCCAGCAGCCGACTAGCTGATAGCTCCTACAATGAGCAGTTCTTC,CASSRLADSSYNEQFF
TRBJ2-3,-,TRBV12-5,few,TGTGCTAGTGGTTTGGCCTTAGGGAGGTCTAGCACAGATACGCAGTATTTT,CASGLALGRSSTDTQYF
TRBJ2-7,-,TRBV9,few,TGTGCCAGCAGCCCAGGACGAAGGGGCTACGAGCAGTACTTC,CASSPGRRGYEQYF
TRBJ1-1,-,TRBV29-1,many,TGCAGCGTTGAAGATTTGAGGGTCGGGAACACTGAAGCTTTCTTT,CSVEDLRVGNTEAFF
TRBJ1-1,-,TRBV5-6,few,TGTGCCAGCAGCGACCCCGGTGGTTCCATGAACACTGAAGCTTTCTTT,CASSDPGGSMNTEAFF
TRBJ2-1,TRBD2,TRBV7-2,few,TGTGCCAGCAGCAATAGCGGGGTTGAGCAGTTCTTC,CASSNSGVEQFF
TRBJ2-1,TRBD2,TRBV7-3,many,TGTGCCAGCAGCTTAACCCGGACTAGCGGCTACAATGAGCAGTTCTTC,CASSLTRTSGYNEQFF
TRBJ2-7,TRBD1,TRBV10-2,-,TGCGCCAGCAGTTCACCGGGACAGAGGGGCTACGAGCAGTACTTC,CASSSPGQRGYEQYF
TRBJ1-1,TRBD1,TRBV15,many,TGTGCCACCACCCGACAGGGCGGGAACACTGAAGCTTTCTTT,CATTRQGGNTEAFF